Below are 9 T cell receptor beta chains sequenced from a single sample in a study of neurological immune-mediated disorders. TCRdb analysed the 5' RACE reads with MiXCR anew, one entry per CDR3 protein. Of about 55,000 distinct CDR3 sequences listed, roughly 4.6% are singletons. The sequenced material came from PBMCs. The receptors originated from a man aged 45 to 65 with multiple sclerosis.

This chain links TRBV14 with TRBJ2-7, with D possibly being TRBD2 (7 bases). Trimming pared 0 bases from V and 7 bases from J, leaving 16 bases between. Germline CDR1 reads SGHDN; CDR2 reads FVKESK. This CDR3 comprises 15 residues. CDR3: CASSQDGGAHQEQYF. As DNA, the CDR3 is TGTGCCAGCAGCCAAGATGGGGGGGCGCATCAGGAGCAGTACTTC.

This clonotype was detected many times. This CDR3 reads CASSSVPPYEQYF. CDR3 nucleotides: TGTGCCAGCAGTTCTGTTCCCCCCTACGAGCAGTACTTC. The gene calls are TRBV27 and TRBJ2-7; D is undetermined. Germline assignment: CDR1 MNHEY and CDR2 SMNVEV (reference sequence). This CDR3 region has 13 residues. V was clipped by 4 bases and J by 2 bases, with 9 bases between them.

This clonotype was seen repeatedly, ten times or more. The J gene is TRBJ2-7, the V gene TRBV5-1, with no clear D. This CDR3 contains 14 residues. V dropped 1 base and J dropped 4 bases, with 12 bases sitting between them. The germline V gene encodes CDR1 SGHRS and CDR2 YFSETQ. CDR3 bases: TGCGCCAGCAGCTTGACGGGCGGAGCGTACGAGCAGTACTTC. It codes for CASSLTGGAYEQYF.

As regards this clonotype: At one of its ends the junction is not consistent with the germline gene, which may arise from a read error. The chain couples TRBV3-1 to TRBJ2-2; 7 bases match TRBD2. Germline CDR1 and CDR2: LGHDT and YNNKEL (reference sequence). The CDR3 runs 17 residues. The CDR3 loop reads CVSSPLGASGYTGELFF. In nucleotides, the CDR3 is TGTGTCAGCAGCCCTCTAGGGGCTAGCGGATACACCGGGGAGCTGTTTTTT.

This clonotype has at least ten counts. The chain couples TRBV21-1 to TRBJ2-7; the table assigns TRBD1, which was not confirmed against the DNA. TRBV21-1 is reported as a pseudogene. This CDR3 is 16 amino acids long. The CDR3 is CASSKPTWRGHYEQYF. DNA for the CDR3: TGTGCCAGCAGCAAACCGACCTGGAGGGGGCACTACGAGCAGTACTTC.

This clonotype has just a few counts. The chain uses TRBV11-1 and TRBJ2-3; 15 bases line up with TRBD2. The V gene end was trimmed by 5 bases and the J gene end by 6 bases; junction bases not matched to a gene: 6. There are 16 residues in the CDR3. The V gene's germline CDR1 is SGHAT and CDR2 FQDESV (reference sequence). The CDR3 nucleotides read TGTGCCAGCAGCCCCGGGACTAGCGGGGGGCCGGATACGCAGTATTTT. Translated, it gives CASSPGTSGGPDTQYF.

This clonotype was seen many times. The chain carries TRBV5-1 and TRBJ2-5; 9 nucleotides align to TRBD1. V lost 5 bases to trimming and J lost 2 bases; unmatched junction nucleotides: 1. The CDR3 sequence is 13 residues long. The V gene's germline CDR1 is SGHRS and CDR2 YFSETQ. CDR3 amino acids: CASRGTGQETQYF. CDR3 DNA sequence: TGCGCCAGCAGGGGGACAGGGCAAGAGACCCAGTACTTC.

This clonotype was counted only a few times. A much larger clone differs from this one at a single base, so this may be a read error. The CDR3 DNA reads TGCAGAGCAGACAGGGCAGCTTTCTTT. Protein product: CRADRAAFF. The V and J genes are TRBV29-1 and TRBJ1-1; 7 bases are shared with TRBD1. Germline V gives CDR1 SQVTM, CDR2 ANQGSEA. The CDR3 totals 9 residues.

This clonotype was seen a few times. The CDR3 DNA follows: TGCGCCAGCAGTGAGGGGGGGGGTACCTACGAGCAGTACTTC. It yields the protein CASSEGGGTYEQYF. J is TRBJ2-7 and V is TRBV10-2; 7 bases align to TRBD2. The V gene's germline CDR1 is WSHSY and CDR2 SAAADI. The CDR3 covers 14 residues. V trimming: 2 bases; J trimming: 2 bases; junction bases outside the gene matches: 3.